This TCR beta chain was obtained from a study of cytomegalovirus exposure and HLA in healthy donors. V lost 3 bases and J 7 bases, leaving 16 bases between the germline ends. CDR1 is SGHRS and CDR2 is YFSETQ in the germline V gene. The CDR3 contains 15 residues. These donors were members of the roughly 110-subject validation cohort, a group separate from the roughly 670-subject first cohort. TCRdb's copy holds only in-frame clones and misses some; the assay was immunoSEQ multiplex PCR. The sample has approximately 220,000 clones, 85% to 90% seen once. This TCR was sampled from a young man in good health and CMV-seronegative. Sequences were obtained from PBMCs. The chain uses TRBV5-1 and TRBJ1-4; D gene unclear. The CDR3 DNA reads as TGCGCCAGCAGCTCACCTGAGGGAGTCGGTGAAAAACTGTTTTTT. It translates to CASSSPEGVGEKLFF. Together with reference TRBV5-1 and TRBJ1-4, the CDR3 gives the full variable domain: KAGVTQTPRYLIKTRGQQVTLSCSPISGHRSVSWYQQTPGQGLQFLFEYFSETQRNKGNFPGRFSGRQFSNSRSEMNVSTLELGDSALYLCASSSPEGVGEKLFFGSGTQLSVL.